The present T cell receptor beta chain was sequenced within a study of blood T cell repertoires in COVID-19. Method: immunoSEQ multiplex PCR; TCRdb's copy keeps in-frame clones and lacks some. The top ten clones hold 3.6% of a sample with about 170,000 clones, about four fifths of them seen once. Germline V CDR1 and CDR2: SGHRS, YFSETQ. This CDR3 has 14 residues. With V trimmed by 2 bases and J by 5 bases, 6 bases remained unmatched. The material sequenced was PBMCs or T cells enriched from blood (not recorded which). The TCR was taken from a woman in her fifties or sixties in a cohort exposed to, infected with or recovered from COVID-19 (not recorded which). The chain is built from TRBV5-1 and TRBJ2-5, with 7 bases matching TRBD2. CDR3 protein: CASSFGGSEETQYF. Written as DNA, the CDR3 is TGCGCCAGCAGCTTCGGCGGGAGCGAGGAGACCCAGTACTTC.